A selection of T cell receptor beta chains follows, all from one sample in a study of OX40 agonist ivuxolimab in advanced cancers. Some clones are missing from TCRdb's copy, which holds only in-frame ones; the method was immunoSEQ multiplex PCR. The top ten hold around 20% of the sample, which has about 19,000 clones, under 90% seen once. The sample in question was CD4+ or CD8+ T cells sorted from blood, obtained in a trial of the OX40 agonist ivuxolimab. These receptors all come from an adult with an advanced solid tumor such as melanoma, head and neck, liver or kidney cancer. Each CDR3 is given with its conserved first and last residue. A D gene is named only where the DNA matches it firmly. Not all rows give a size; the values are once, few, many and, for expanded clones, a class.

CDR3aa: CASSSQEGYTF; CDR3nt: TGTGCCAGCAGCTCGCAGGAGGGCTACACCTTC; abundance: .; j_gene: TRBJ1-2; d_gene: .; v_gene: TRBV11-2
CDR3aa: CASSQGSFMEDSYNEQFF; CDR3nt: TGCGCCAGCAGCCAAGGGAGTTTTATGGAGGACTCCTACAATGAGCAGTTCTTC; abundance: .; j_gene: TRBJ2-1; d_gene: .; v_gene: TRBV4-3
CDR3aa: CASSFALPEAFF; CDR3nt: TGTGCCAGCAGTTTCGCCCTCCCTGAAGCTTTCTTT; abundance: .; j_gene: TRBJ1-1; d_gene: .; v_gene: TRBV5-8
CDR3aa: CASSLGGGLSYEQYF; CDR3nt: TGTGCCAGCAGCTTGGGTGGGGGCCTCTCCTACGAGCAGTACTTC; abundance: once; j_gene: TRBJ2-7; d_gene: .; v_gene: TRBV5-4
CDR3aa: CASSDSGGGTDTQYF; CDR3nt: TGTGCCAGCAGTGACTCTGGGGGGGGGACAGATACGCAGTATTTT; abundance: .; j_gene: TRBJ2-3; d_gene: TRBD2; v_gene: TRBV6-4
CDR3aa: CASSPHSGGSSETQYF; CDR3nt: TGCGCCAGCAGCCCCCATTCGGGGGGGTCTTCAGAGACCCAGTACTTC; abundance: .; j_gene: TRBJ2-5; d_gene: TRBD2; v_gene: TRBV5-1
CDR3aa: CASSLRGDRRPSSYNEQFF; CDR3nt: TGTGCCAGCAGCCTTCGCGGGGACAGGCGCCCCAGCTCCTACAATGAGCAGTTCTTC; abundance: .; j_gene: TRBJ2-1; d_gene: TRBD1; v_gene: TRBV7-2
CDR3aa: CASSGSGGADYGYTF; CDR3nt: TGTGCCAGTAGCGGATCAGGGGGCGCGGACTATGGCTACACCTTC; abundance: .; j_gene: TRBJ1-2; d_gene: TRBD1; v_gene: TRBV19
CDR3aa: CATSRKPWTVQTNTGELFF; CDR3nt: TGTGCCACCAGCAGAAAACCTTGGACAGTGCAGACGAACACCGGGGAGCTGTTTTTT; abundance: .; j_gene: TRBJ2-2; d_gene: .; v_gene: TRBV15
CDR3aa: CASSDQGGRGYTF; CDR3nt: TGTGCCAGCAGTGACCAGGGAGGACGAGGCTACACCTTC; abundance: .; j_gene: TRBJ1-2; d_gene: .; v_gene: TRBV28
CDR3aa: CASRTGTGSYNEQFF; CDR3nt: TGTGCCAGCAGGACCGGGACAGGGTCCTACAATGAGCAGTTCTTC; abundance: .; j_gene: TRBJ2-1; d_gene: TRBD1; v_gene: TRBV7-6
CDR3aa: CASTQSSLLSTDTQYF; CDR3nt: TGTGCCAGCACCCAGAGCAGCCTCCTAAGCACAGATACGCAGTATTTT; abundance: .; j_gene: TRBJ2-3; d_gene: .; v_gene: TRBV2
CDR3aa: CASSLPGQGSANEKLFF; CDR3nt: TGTGCCAGCAGCTTGCCGGGACAGGGGAGCGCTAATGAAAAACTGTTTTTT; abundance: .; j_gene: TRBJ1-4; d_gene: TRBD1; v_gene: TRBV7-6
CDR3aa: CASSLGAWQFF; CDR3nt: TGTGCCAGCAGCTTAGGGGCCTGGCAGTTCTTC; abundance: .; j_gene: TRBJ2-1; d_gene: .; v_gene: TRBV11-2
CDR3aa: CASSSLGQENTEAFF; CDR3nt: TGTGCCAGCAGCTCTCTGGGACAAGAGAACACTGAAGCTTTCTTT; abundance: .; j_gene: TRBJ1-1; d_gene: .; v_gene: TRBV11-1
CDR3aa: CASSFQGADTEAFF; CDR3nt: TGTGCCAGCAGTTTCCAGGGGGCTGACACTGAAGCTTTCTTT; abundance: .; j_gene: TRBJ1-1; d_gene: TRBD1; v_gene: TRBV27
CDR3aa: CASSLGDPRTDSNQPQHF; CDR3nt: TGTGCCAGCAGTTTAGGGGACCCCCGGACTGATAGCAATCAGCCCCAGCATTTT; abundance: .; j_gene: TRBJ1-5; d_gene: .; v_gene: TRBV28
CDR3aa: CATAPGDSYNSPLHF; CDR3nt: TGTGCCACCGCTCCAGGTGACTCCTATAATTCACCCCTCCACTTT; abundance: once; j_gene: TRBJ1-6; d_gene: .; v_gene: TRBV28
CDR3aa: CASSQSGREINYGYTF; CDR3nt: TGTGCCAGCAGCCAATCGGGACGGGAGATTAACTATGGCTACACCTTC; abundance: .; j_gene: TRBJ1-2; d_gene: .; v_gene: TRBV4-2
CDR3aa: CASSLSGGDEQYF; CDR3nt: TGTGCCAGCAGCCTTAGCGGGGGTGACGAGCAGTACTTC; abundance: .; j_gene: TRBJ2-7; d_gene: TRBD2; v_gene: TRBV11-2
CDR3aa: CASSPQTIQGNTEAFF; CDR3nt: TGTGCCAGCAGTCCTCAGACGATACAGGGGAACACTGAAGCTTTCTTT; abundance: .; j_gene: TRBJ1-1; d_gene: .; v_gene: TRBV27
CDR3aa: CASSVRDAPSGYEQYF; CDR3nt: TGTGCCAGCAGCGTGCGGGACGCCCCATCCGGGTACGAGCAGTACTTC; abundance: .; j_gene: TRBJ2-7; d_gene: .; v_gene: TRBV21-1
CDR3aa: CASSGGTLETQYF; CDR3nt: TGTGCCAGCAGCGGCGGGACGCTAGAGACCCAGTACTTC; abundance: .; j_gene: TRBJ2-5; d_gene: .; v_gene: TRBV9
CDR3aa: CASFLRDKETQYF; CDR3nt: TGTGCCAGCTTCCTCCGGGACAAAGAGACCCAGTACTTC; abundance: .; j_gene: TRBJ2-5; d_gene: .; v_gene: TRBV28
CDR3aa: CASSDTGLSNQPQHF; CDR3nt: TGTGCCAGCAGTGATACAGGGTTAAGCAATCAGCCCCAGCATTTT; abundance: once; j_gene: TRBJ1-5; d_gene: .; v_gene: TRBV2
CDR3aa: CASSPRRAAGELFF; CDR3nt: TGTGCCAGCAGCCCGAGGAGGGCGGCCGGGGAGCTGTTTTTT; abundance: .; j_gene: TRBJ2-2; d_gene: .; v_gene: TRBV7-8
CDR3aa: CASSLEGLRGSYEQYF; CDR3nt: TGTGCCAGCAGCTTAGAGGGCCTACGAGGGAGCTACGAGCAGTACTTC; abundance: .; j_gene: TRBJ2-7; d_gene: .; v_gene: TRBV11-2
CDR3aa: CASSLSIGELRMNTEAFF; CDR3nt: TGTGCCAGCAGTTTAAGTATTGGGGAGTTGAGGATGAACACTGAAGCTTTCTTT; abundance: .; j_gene: TRBJ1-1; d_gene: .; v_gene: TRBV27